The 30 T cell receptor beta chains given below trace back to one sample, sequenced in a study of brain T cells in children with intractable seizures. Profiling relied on immunoSEQ multiplex PCR, and the TCRdb table lists in-frame clones only, not all of them. The sample holds 340,000 or so clones; roughly 93% are singletons and the top ten take roughly 6%. Time point specified: blood from clinic visit 5 months post-surgery; TSC patient then seizure free. The sample was peripheral blood, taken more than 4 months after surgery. The receptors derive from a boy younger than two with tuberous sclerosis and intractable seizures.

V usage is TRBV9 and J usage is TRBJ2-1; the D gene is possibly TRBD1 (6 bases). CDR1 is SGDLS and CDR2 is YYNGEE in the germline V gene. The CDR3 totals 15 residues. V gave up 1 base and J gave up 2 bases, with 10 bases separating them. The CDR3 reads CASSVFGTPYNEQFF. The CDR3 DNA follows: TGTGCCAGCAGCGTATTTGGGACACCCTACAATGAGCAGTTCTTC.

The chain couples TRBV7-6 to TRBJ2-2; 9 nucleotides agree with TRBD2. This CDR3 region has 15 residues. Germline V CDR1 and CDR2: SGHVS, FNYEAQ. V dropped 7 bases and J dropped 5; count of bases not matched to a gene: 8. The CDR3 DNA reads as TGTGCCAGCAACCTAGCGGGGCCGAGAACCGGGGAGCTGTTTTTT. As protein: CASNLAGPRTGELFF. The full variable domain, with the rest looked up from reference TRBV7-6 and TRBJ2-2, is GAGVSQSPRYKVTKRGQDVALRCDPISGHVSLYWYRQALGQGPEFLTYFNYEAQQDKSGLPNDRFSAERPEGSISTLTIQRTEQRDSAMYRCASNLAGPRTGELFFGEGSRLTVL.

This chain joins TRBV30 and TRBJ2-2, with 10 bases that match TRBD2. The germline gives CDR1 GTSNPN, CDR2 SVGIG (reference sequence). The CDR3 sequence is 16 residues long. Germline trimming cut 1 base from V and 1 base from J; bases unmatched to any gene: 3. The CDR3 spells CAWSESSGRNTGELFF. The CDR3, as DNA: TGTGCCTGGAGTGAATCTAGCGGGAGGAACACCGGGGAGCTGTTTTTT.

The CDR3 bases are TGTGCCAGCAGCGTGGAGGGGGCCTACGAGCAGTACTTC. Translating it yields CASSVEGAYEQYF. V is TRBV9 and J is TRBJ2-7; D tentatively reads TRBD1 or TRBD2 (6 bases each). Germline V gene sequence: CDR1 SGDLS, CDR2 YYNGEE. V shed 2 bases and J shed 2 bases, with 8 bases lying between them. CDR3 length: 13 amino acids.

This chain connects TRBV5-4 to TRBJ2-5; D uncertain. The germline V gene encodes CDR1 SGHNT and CDR2 YYREEE (reference sequence). The CDR3 runs 14 residues. The V end was cut by 2 bases, the J end by 2 bases, with 10 bases between. The CDR3 DNA follows: TGTGCCAGCAGCTTAATTTCTGCTCAAGAGACCCAGTACTTC. It codes for CASSLISAQETQYF. The full variable domain, completed using reference TRBV5-4 and TRBJ2-5, is ETGVTQSPTHLIKTRGQQVTLRCSSQSGHNTVSWYQQALGQGPQFIFQYYREEENGRGNFPPRFSGLQFPNYSSELNVNALELDDSALYLCASSLISAQETQYFGPGTRLLVL.

This chain joins TRBV5-4 and TRBJ2-1, with 8 bases that match TRBD2. The germline V gene has CDR1 SGHNT and CDR2 YYREEE (reference sequence). The CDR3 is 14 amino acids. V was pared by 4 bases and J by 6 bases, with 6 bases of the junction left unmatched. CDR3 in DNA: TGTGCCAGCAGCGTACCTACTAGCGGCAATGAGCAGTTCTTC. Translating it yields CASSVPTSGNEQFF. Filled out from reference TRBV5-4 and TRBJ2-1, the complete variable domain reads ETGVTQSPTHLIKTRGQQVTLRCSSQSGHNTVSWYQQALGQGPQFIFQYYREEENGRGNFPPRFSGLQFPNYSSELNVNALELDDSALYLCASSVPTSGNEQFFGPGTRLTVL.

The chain joins TRBV10-3 to TRBJ1-4; D remains ambiguous. The CDR3 spans 13 residues. V dropped 0 bases and J dropped 12 bases, with 11 bases sitting between them. Per the germline V gene, CDR1 is ENHRY and CDR2 is SYGVKD. The CDR3 DNA is TGTGCCATCAGTGAGTCCCCGAACTGGGAACTGTTTTTT. It yields the protein CAISESPNWELFF.

The count of this clone is one. The chain is built from TRBV14 and TRBJ2-3, with TRBD2 identical over 15 bases. Germline CDR1 SGHDN, CDR2 FVKESK. The CDR3 contains 20 residues. With 3 bases clipped from V and 4 bases from J, the junction kept 14 bases outside the gene matches. The CDR3 loop is CASSHGWTSGRADMADTQYF. The DNA for the CDR3 is TGTGCCAGCAGCCACGGCTGGACTAGCGGGAGGGCCGATATGGCAGATACGCAGTATTTT.

The V and J genes are TRBV24-1 and TRBJ2-6; tentatively, D is TRBD1 (6 bases). Germline CDR1 and CDR2: KGHDR and SFDVKD. Trimming shortened V by 4 bases and J by 0 bases, and 18 bases separated the two germline ends. The CDR3 loop spans 19 amino acids. The DNA of the CDR3 is TGTGCCACCAGTGACGACTTGGACAGAGAAATCTCTGGGGCCAACGTCCTGACTTTC. As protein: CATSDDLDREISGANVLTF.

The chain is built from TRBV5-1 and TRBJ1-2; D might be TRBD1 (6 bases). Trimming took off 1 base at V and 9 bases at J, with 16 bases between the two ends. Germline loops: CDR1 SGHRS, CDR2 YFSETQ. There are 14 residues in the CDR3. The CDR3 is CASSLKGGWDSYTF. CDR3 sequence (DNA): TGCGCCAGCAGCTTGAAGGGCGGCTGGGACAGCTACACCTTC.

This clone occurred once. This chain connects TRBV5-1 to TRBJ2-7; D may be TRBD1 (5 bases). Germline values: CDR1 SGHRS, CDR2 YFSETQ. This CDR3 is built from 16 residues. V was pared by 4 bases and J by 4 bases, with 21 bases between. The CDR3 nucleotides are TGCGCCAGCAGCCCCCCCCTTGCAGGGAATGTGTACGAGCAGTACTTC. Residues: CASSPPLAGNVYEQYF.

The chain joins TRBV12-3 or TRBV12-4 to TRBJ1-1; D is perhaps TRBD1 (5 bases). The CDR3 is made up of 13 amino acids. Trimming removed 3 bases at V and 1 base at J, with 6 bases between. The CDR3 DNA reads TGTGCCAGCAGTTTTACAGGGAACACTGAAGCTTTCTTT. It yields the protein CASSFTGNTEAFF.

The chain has TRBV29-1 and TRBJ1-3; D gene unclear. Trimming pared 4 bases from V and 4 bases from J, leaving 11 bases between. This CDR3 region has 13 residues. CDR1 is SQVTM and CDR2 is ANQGSEA in the germline V gene. The CDR3 reads CSVVGLLGNTIYF. In DNA form, the CDR3 reads TGCAGCGTTGTCGGACTCCTAGGAAACACCATATATTTT.

The chain couples TRBV5-6 to TRBJ1-2; weak D call: TRBD1 (6 bases). Germline V lookup: CDR1 SGHDT, CDR2 YYEEEE. This CDR3 has 12 residues. The V gene lost 2 bases and the J gene lost 13 bases, with 15 bases spanning the gap. The CDR3 here is CASSLGGPLTTF. DNA of the CDR3: TGTGCCAGCAGCTTAGGGGGTCCTCTCACCACCTTC.

V and J are TRBV6-2 or TRBV6-3 and TRBJ2-7, with 11 bases aligning to TRBD1. This CDR3 region has 16 residues. V lost 4 bases and J lost 3; bases outside the gene matches: 8. CDR1 and CDR2 (germline): MNHEY, SVGEGT. The CDR3 coding sequence is TGTGCCAGCAGTTTCCCCCCCGGGACAGGGGGCTACGAGCAGTACTTC. Translation gives CASSFPPGTGGYEQYF.

This clone was detected only a few times. The CDR3 region is CASSRGGEGNQPQHF. The CDR3 DNA follows: TGTGCCAGCAGCCGCGGGGGCGAGGGCAATCAGCCCCAGCATTTT. V gene TRBV28 combines with J gene TRBJ1-5; D possibly corresponds to TRBD1 (6 bases). Germline V gives CDR1 MDHEN, CDR2 SYDVKM. The V gene lost 6 bases and the J gene lost 2 bases, with 14 bases spanning the gap. The CDR3 spans 15 residues.

The V gene is TRBV14, the J gene TRBJ2-3; TRBD1 matches at 10 bases. CDR1 is SGHDN, CDR2 FVKESK, per germline. There are 19 residues in the CDR3. V shed 4 bases and J 0 bases; nucleotides not matched to a gene: 13. This CDR3 reads CASSRTGTGDGYSTDTQYF. CDR3 DNA: TGTGCCAGCAGCCGAACCGGGACAGGGGACGGCTATAGCACAGATACGCAGTATTTT.

The chain has TRBV5-4 and TRBJ2-5; TRBD1 matches 7 bases. J gave up 2 bases and V 4 bases, and 5 bases lay outside the gene matches. The V gene's germline CDR1 is SGHNT and CDR2 YYREEE (reference sequence). The CDR3 spans 14 residues. Here the CDR3 DNA reads TGTGCCAGCAGCCATGGGACAGCTCAAGAGACCCAGTACTTC. As protein: CASSHGTAQETQYF. The full variable domain, rest sourced from reference TRBV5-4 and TRBJ2-5, is ETGVTQSPTHLIKTRGQQVTLRCSSQSGHNTVSWYQQALGQGPQFIFQYYREEENGRGNFPPRFSGLQFPNYSSELNVNALELDDSALYLCASSHGTAQETQYFGPGTRLLVL.

The rearrangement links TRBV19 to TRBJ2-5; 9 bases are a match to TRBD1. The length of the CDR3 is 15 residues. Germline CDR1 LNHDA, CDR2 SQIVND (reference sequence). Losses at the gene ends were 3 bases for V and 4 bases for J; bases not matched to a gene: 6. Written as DNA, the CDR3 is TGTGCCAGTAGTATCCTAACAGGGGGCTCAGAGACCCAGTACTTC. Translation: CASSILTGGSETQYF.

J is TRBJ2-1 and V is TRBV3-1 (or the pseudogene TRBV3-2); perhaps TRBD2 as D (6 bases). The CDR3 consists of 16 residues. V was clipped by 4 bases and J by 0 bases, with 13 bases between them. Germline V lookup: CDR1 LGHDT, CDR2 YNNKEL (reference sequence). DNA of the CDR3: TGTGCCAGCAGCCCTCTGGAGGGCCGCTCCTACAATGAGCAGTTCTTC. This sequence encodes CASSPLEGRSYNEQFF.

The chain carries TRBV9 and TRBJ2-5, with 7 bases matching TRBD1. The CDR3 spans 15 residues. V lost 0 bases to trimming and J lost 2 bases; unmatched junction nucleotides: 4. From germline, CDR1 is SGDLS and CDR2 YYNGEE. CDR3 DNA sequence: TGTGCCAGCAGCGTAGCTACACAGGGGCAAGAGACCCAGTACTTC. Translation: CASSVATQGQETQYF.

The chain recombines TRBV2 with TRBJ2-1; 8 bases agree with TRBD2. Per germline, CDR1 SNHLY and CDR2 FYNNEI. V was clipped by 4 bases and J by 8 bases; unmatched bases: 7. The CDR3 consists of 14 residues. Here the CDR3 DNA reads TGTGCCAGCAGTGTCGCGGGGGGTGGGTATGAGCAGTTCTTC. It codes for CASSVAGGGYEQFF.

The chain has TRBV27 and TRBJ1-2; D remains unclear. Trimming left V 0 bases short and J 1 base short, with 6 bases between. The CDR3 has 14 amino acids. Germline V lookup: CDR1 MNHEY, CDR2 SMNVEV (reference sequence). The CDR3 spells CASSLSGLNYGYTF. The CDR3 DNA reads as TGTGCCAGCAGTTTATCCGGGCTTAACTATGGCTACACCTTC.

The chain employs TRBV20-1 and TRBJ1-1, with D uncertain. Germline CDR1 reads DFQATT; CDR2 reads SNEGSKA (reference sequence). V lost 1 base to trimming and J lost 7 bases, with 7 bases between them. CDR3 size: 11 residues. This chain's CDR3 is CSARGPVEAFF. CDR3 bases: TGCAGTGCTAGAGGCCCCGTTGAAGCTTTCTTT.

The chain recombines TRBV25-1 with TRBJ2-1; 8 bases agree with TRBD2. The CDR3 loop spans 15 amino acids. V lost 3 bases and J lost 2; bases outside the gene matches: 3. CDR1 MGHDK and CDR2 SYGVNS come from the germline V gene. The CDR3 here is CASSDPGGTYNEQFF. CDR3 nucleotides: TGTGCCAGCAGTGACCCGGGAGGGACCTACAATGAGCAGTTCTTC.

Only one count was recorded for this clone. The chain combines TRBV27 with TRBJ1-1; TRBD1 is a possible D gene (5 bases). The germline gives CDR1 MNHEY, CDR2 SMNVEV (reference sequence). The CDR3 runs 14 residues. The V and J ends lost 6 bases and 3 bases respectively, with 14 bases between them. For the CDR3, the DNA is TGTGCCAGCAGACAACCCACGACAGACACTGAAGCTTTCTTT. It yields the protein CASRQPTTDTEAFF.

This chain uses TRBV29-1 with TRBJ2-5; 11 nucleotides line up with TRBD1. The CDR3 is 15 amino acids. With 1 base clipped from V and 5 bases from J, the junction kept 6 bases outside the gene matches. Germline values: CDR1 SQVTM, CDR2 ANQGSEA. The CDR3, as DNA: TGCAGCGTTGAAGCCGGGACAGGGGGTGTGGAGACCCAGTACTTC. It is translated as CSVEAGTGGVETQYF. Full variable domain (outside the CDR3, taken from reference TRBV29-1 and TRBJ2-5): SAVISQKPSRDICQRGTSLTIQCQVDSQVTMMFWYRQQPGQSLTLIATANQGSEATYESGFVIDKFPISRPNLTFSTLTVSNMSPEDSSIYLCSVEAGTGGVETQYFGPGTRLLVL.

The J gene is TRBJ2-4, the V gene TRBV28; D is perhaps TRBD2 (6 bases). The CDR3 has 15 amino acids. Germline-derived CDR1 and CDR2 are MDHEN and SYDVKM. V was cut by 5 bases and J by 1 base, with 12 bases left in between. CDR3 in amino acids: CASSPGEGAKNIQYF. As DNA, the CDR3 is TGTGCCAGCAGTCCGGGGGAAGGGGCCAAAAACATTCAGTACTTC.

The chain combines TRBV9 with TRBJ1-2, with TRBD1 identical over 9 bases. V lost 3 bases and J lost 7; bases outside the gene matches: 16. The CDR3 extends over 17 amino acids. CDR1 is SGDLS and CDR2 is YYNGEE in the germline V gene. Here the CDR3 reads CASSARDRVLFSVGYTF. Here the CDR3 DNA reads TGTGCCAGCAGCGCCCGGGACAGGGTGCTCTTTTCCGTTGGCTACACCTTC.

This clone has a handful of counts. This chain joins TRBV30 and TRBJ1-5, with D tentatively TRBD1 (6 bases). This CDR3 spans 13 amino acids. Germline V gene data show CDR1 as GTSNPN and CDR2 as SVGIG (reference sequence). Between the trimmed V and J ends, which lost 7 bases and 6 bases, there was a span of 16 bases. CDR3 nucleotide sequence: TGTGCCTTGGACAGCGGAGGGCGTCAGCCCCAGCATTTT. Its translation: CALDSGGRQPQHF.